What follows describes a single T cell receptor beta chain. Its cognate antigen is unknown. Profiling relied on immunoSEQ multiplex PCR, and the TCRdb table lists in-frame clones only, not all of them. The table has about 48,000 clones, over 70% seen once. The source of the sample is a study of OX40 agonist ivuxolimab in advanced cancers. Findings and limits, study-wide: Relatively little clonal expansion, among the lowest observed, appeared in partial responders at 0.1-3.0 mg/kg. CD8+ T cells showed, on average, more clonal expansion than CD4+ cells.

This CDR3 has 16 amino acids. Per the germline V gene, CDR1 is MNHEY and CDR2 is SMNVEV (reference sequence). With 4 bases clipped from V and 2 bases from J, the junction kept 6 bases outside the gene matches. The sample in question was CD4+ or CD8+ T cells sorted from blood, obtained in a trial of the OX40 agonist ivuxolimab. V gene TRBV27 combines with J gene TRBJ1-4; 8 bases are shared with TRBD1. This clonotype was sampled from an adult with an advanced solid tumor such as melanoma, head and neck, liver or kidney cancer. The CDR3 reads CASSSHRGYTNEKLFF. In DNA form, the CDR3 reads TGTGCCAGCAGTTCCCACAGGGGGTATACTAATGAAAAACTGTTTTTT. Full variable domain (rest looked up from reference TRBV27 and TRBJ1-4): EAQVTQNPRYLITVTGKKLTVTCSQNMNHEYMSWYRQDPGLGLRQIYYSMNVEVTDKGDVPEGYKVSRKEKRNFPLILESPSPNQTSLYFCASSSHRGYTNEKLFFGSGTQLSVL.